This T cell receptor (beta chain) was sequenced for a study of blood T cell repertoires in COVID-19. Study background: PBMCs, B-cell-depleted T cells, or T cells provided the cDNA or gDNA that made up the material.

The germline V gene encodes CDR1 SGHAT and CDR2 FQNNGV. CDR3 length: 12 amino acids. V gave up 5 bases and J gave up 5 bases, with 9 bases separating them. In the original workflow: Using reference gene primer amplification, nucleated cell counts were estimated. Sequencing was performed with immunoSEQ multiplex PCR; in TCRdb, only in-frame clones are kept and a portion is missing. D and trimming come from the DNA, and the V and J calls and clone size come from that table. Of about 190,000 clones listed, 88% were seen once; the top ten hold 6%. Specimen: peripheral blood. The clonotype was recovered from a man aged 35 to 55 with active or convalescent COVID-19. V usage is TRBV11-2 and J usage is TRBJ1-1; weak D call: TRBD1 (5 bases). CDR3 nucleotide sequence: TGTGCCAGCAGCGGGGGGGGGACTGAAGCTTTCTTT. It translates to CASSGGGTEAFF.